This TCR beta chain was profiled in a study of blood T cell repertoires in COVID-19. Overall study: PBMCs, B-cell-depleted T cells, or T cells provided the cDNA or gDNA that made up the material.

With V trimmed by 9 bases and J by 4 bases, 12 bases remained unmatched. In germline, CDR1 is SNHLY, CDR2 FYNNEI. The CDR3 is 15 amino acids. Sequencing used immunoSEQ multiplex PCR; TCRdb keeps in-frame clones, though not all of them. Here the sample spans under 250,000 clones, 88% being singletons. This clonotype was obtained from a woman in her thirties with COVID-19, enrolled during active disease. Sequences were obtained from peripheral blood. This chain links TRBV2 with TRBJ2-1, with 7 positions matching TRBD1. The CDR3 sequence: CASERGPEGYNEQFF. For the CDR3, the DNA is TGTGCCAGTGAAAGGGGGCCAGAGGGGTACAATGAGCAGTTCTTC. Based on the CDR3 plus reference TRBV2 and TRBJ2-1, the full variable domain is EPEVTQTPSHQVTQMGQEVILRCVPISNHLYFYWYRQILGQKVEFLVSFYNNEISEKSEIFDDQFSVERPDGSNFTLKIRSTKLEDSAMYFCASERGPEGYNEQFFGPGTRLTVL.